The 11 T cell receptor beta chains given below trace back to one sample, sequenced in a study of CD8 T cells in ankylosing spondylitis. TCRdb re-called the 5' RACE reads with MiXCR, one entry per CDR3 protein. The data contain 700,000 to 1,000,000 distinct CDR3 sequences, 10% to 15% of them singletons. These receptors have no identified antigens. Study-wide results and caveats: Blood of patients with ankylosing spondylitis appeared to be characterized by a TCR beta motif of about 8 highly homologous variants.

The specimen was blood, either unsorted or a sorted T cell fraction (not recorded which). The receptors shown here come from a male donor with ankylosing spondylitis.

This clonotype was observed a single time. No conserved phenylalanine or tryptophan is present at the end of the CDR3, so a read error is the likely explanation. CDR3 nucleotides: TGTGCCAGCAGTTACTCGGGGACTCACGTCAATGAGCAGTTCCTC. It specifies CASSYSGTHVNEQFL. The chain combines TRBV6-5 with TRBJ2-1; tentative D call: TRBD2 (6 bases). CDR3 length: 15 residues. CDR1 is MNHEY and CDR2 is SVGAGI in the germline V gene. The germline V and J ends were trimmed by 0 bases and 6 bases, with 12 bases remaining between them.

This clonotype turned up a few times. The J gene is TRBJ2-1, the V gene TRBV20-1, with a tentative D call TRBD2 (5 bases). V gave up 6 bases and J gave up 4 bases, with 16 bases separating them. Germline CDR1 is DFQATT and CDR2 is SNEGSKA (reference sequence). CDR3 length: 14 amino acids. DNA for the CDR3: TGCAGTGCCAGGACTCCGCGAGCATACAATGAGCAGTTCTTC. Encoded protein: CSARTPRAYNEQFF.

This clonotype was counted only a few times. This chain joins TRBV7-9 and TRBJ2-5; tentative D call: TRBD1 (5 bases). The CDR3 covers 16 residues. Germline-derived CDR1 and CDR2 are SEHNR and FQNEAQ (reference sequence). Trimming took off 2 bases at V and 2 bases at J, with 15 bases between the two ends. The CDR3 loop is CASSLPRIPGQETQYF. The CDR3, as DNA: TGTGCCAGCAGCTTACCGAGAATCCCAGGGCAAGAGACCCAGTACTTC.

CDR3 region: CASSLAGTQESSYEQYF. The DNA for the CDR3 is TGTGCCAGCAGCTTGGCCGGGACCCAGGAGAGCTCCTACGAGCAGTACTTC. The chain employs TRBV5-8 and TRBJ2-7; perhaps D is TRBD1 or TRBD2 (5 bases each). This CDR3 has 17 amino acids. The germline CDR1 and CDR2 sequences are SGHTS and YDEGEE. V was pared by 0 bases and J by 0 bases, with 16 bases between.

The rearrangement joins TRBV10-3 to TRBJ1-2, with D perhaps TRBD1 (5 bases). CDR1 and CDR2 from the germline V gene are ENHRY and SYGVKD. V lost 4 bases to trimming and J lost 3 bases, with 9 bases between them. This CDR3 is built from 13 residues. The CDR3, as DNA: TGTGCCATCAGTGCCCAAGGGGACTATGGCTACACCTTC. This gives the protein CAISAQGDYGYTF.

The chain links TRBV9 to TRBJ2-3, with TRBD2 identical over 13 bases. The V gene end was trimmed by 4 bases and the J gene end by 6 bases; junction bases not matched to a gene: 8. Germline values: CDR1 SGDLS, CDR2 YYNGEE. The CDR3 spans 16 residues. The CDR3 bases are TGTGCCAGCAGCCCGCCACTAGCGGGAGGGCCCGATACGCAGTATTTT. It is translated as CASSPPLAGGPDTQYF.

This chain connects TRBV28 to TRBJ2-5; 7 bases agree with TRBD1. The CDR3 has 15 amino acids. The trim removed 5 bases at V and 4 bases at J, leaving 10 bases unmatched. From germline, CDR1 is MDHEN and CDR2 SYDVKM. CDR3 coding DNA: TGTGCCAGCAGTGGGGGATCGACAGGGTCAGAGACCCAGTACTTC. Translation gives CASSGGSTGSETQYF.

This clonotype turned up a few times. CDR3 region: CASQLGTYSYEQYF. In nucleotides, the CDR3 is TGCGCCAGCCAACTTGGGACGTATAGCTACGAGCAGTACTTC. This sequence joins TRBV5-1 and TRBJ2-7; the D gene could be TRBD1 or TRBD2 (5 bases each). V lost 7 bases and J 3 bases, leaving 17 bases between the germline ends. The germline gives CDR1 SGHRS, CDR2 YFSETQ. This CDR3 is 14 amino acids long.

J is TRBJ2-7 and V is TRBV10-3; D may be TRBD1 (5 bases). The CDR3 extends over 15 amino acids. The V gene's germline CDR1 is ENHRY and CDR2 SYGVKD. V was trimmed by 5 bases and J by 5 bases, leaving 19 bases between them. The CDR3 region has the DNA TGTGCCATCAGTTCCCCTGGCAGGGTCTCTGACGAGCAGTACTTC. It encodes CAISSPGRVSDEQYF.

This clonotype was found a few times. The V and J genes are TRBV29-1 and TRBJ2-7; D unclear. The CDR3 extends over 13 amino acids. In germline, CDR1 is SQVTM, CDR2 ANQGSEA. The V end was cut by 1 base, the J end by 1 base, with 8 bases between. CDR3 sequence: CSVEAWGSYEQYF. The CDR3 DNA reads as TGCAGCGTTGAAGCCTGGGGTTCCTACGAGCAGTACTTC.

V and J are TRBV4-3 and TRBJ2-1, with D hard to call. This CDR3 is built from 14 residues. Trimming removed 4 bases from V and 6 bases from J, with 13 bases in between. Looked up from germline, CDR1 is LGHNA and CDR2 is YSLEER. The DNA of the CDR3 is TGCGCCAGCAGCCGAGCAGTCAATAGCAATGAGCAGTTCTTC. It encodes CASSRAVNSNEQFF.